This T cell receptor beta chain was captured by sequencing in a study of CD4 T cells in relation to SARS-CoV-2 and coronaviruses. Sequenced by immunoSEQ multiplex PCR; TCRdb stores in-frame clones only, minus some. The table shows about 36,000 clones, with 77% occurring only once. Germline assignment: CDR1 SGHTS and CDR2 YDEGEE. The CDR3 runs 14 residues. V was pared by 9 bases and J by 1 base, with 16 bases between. As regards this clone: Its antigen is not known.

This TCR came from an adult with COVID-19. The sequenced sample consisted of memory CD4+ T cells from PBMCs, cultured in vitro. The chain employs TRBV5-8 and TRBJ1-1, with unresolved D. CDR3 nucleotide sequence: TGTGCCACCCCTGAAACTCTACCGAACACTGAAGCTTTCTTT. It yields the protein CATPETLPNTEAFF.